This note documents a single TCR beta chain sequence. As processed by the authors: Clonotypes per individual ranged from about 85,000 to nearly 550,000. TCRdb independently ran MiXCR on the 5' RACE reads; one entry per CDR3 protein. The authors' filters were not applied to this entry. The table has around 380,000 distinct CDR3 sequences, 25% to 35% seen once; the top ten hold roughly 6.1%. The sample is drawn from a study of identical twins' blood T cells. The CDR3 covers 14 residues. Trimming removed 9 bases at V and 1 base at J, with 13 bases between. CDR1 is SGHRS, CDR2 YFSETQ, per germline. This chain connects TRBV5-1 to TRBJ2-2, with D unresolved. This sequence was found in a woman aged 18-49 years in good health. The sample comprised PBMCs. The CDR3: CATSRTGNTGELFF. The CDR3 DNA is TGCGCCACCTCTCGGACCGGGAACACCGGGGAGCTGTTTTTT.